Listed below are T cell receptor beta chains from one sample, sequenced in a study of CD8 T cells in ankylosing spondylitis. TCRdb analysed the 5' RACE reads with MiXCR anew, one entry per CDR3 protein. The data show approximately 540,000 distinct CDR3 sequences, with over 9.5% seen just once and 6.8% held by the top ten. The sample consisted of blood, either unsorted or a sorted T cell fraction (not recorded which). These receptors all stem from a male donor with ankylosing spondylitis. The CDR3 runs from the conserved cysteine through the conserved F or W.

v_call | cdr3_aa
TRBV20-1 | CSARLAGSPGELFF
TRBV5-4 | CASSFGRGFTDTQYF
TRBV20-1 | CSASGPTSNSPLHF
TRBV19 | CASSIKGVYNEQFF
TRBV3-1 | CASSQALGGNQPQHF
TRBV20-1 | CSAFREGDEQYF
TRBV20-1 | CSAKGGQREQFF
TRBV20-1 | CSANLQGSEINTGELFF
TRBV7-9 | CASSPRGQGITEAFF
TRBV5-1 | CASSPGREESYGYTF
TRBV20-1 | CSARGLANPIYLTDTQYF
TRBV12-5 | CASETRSGYNEQFF
TRBV5-6 | CASSHDRSSYNEQFF
TRBV12-3/TRBV12-4 | CASCLAGRRTDTQYF
TRBV2 | CASSEQTTGGTQYF
TRBV5-1 | CASSSAGTGGETQYF
TRBV6-2/TRBV6-3 | CASSYSGRGASQETQYF
TRBV7-9 | CASSLPLVEQYF
TRBV24-1 | CATSEGRDTDTQYF
TRBV7-2 | CASNRGGANYGYTF
TRBV7-2 | CASSRPGSQETQYF
TRBV2 | CASSPREGTYEQYF
TRBV4-1 | CASSQDQVRTGGSGANVLTF
TRBV7-9 | CASSLADRDSGANVLTF
TRBV12-3/TRBV12-4 | CASSLTGTSGETQYF
TRBV24-1 | CATSEQGGEQFF
TRBV6-1 | CASREGPEKLFF
TRBV9 | CASSAGIGEHYEQYF
TRBV7-2 | CASSLVREVGPKNIQYF
TRBV5-1 | CASSLGSSENQPQHF
TRBV6-5 | CASSYSGLMNTEAFF
TRBV19 | CASSIPDSQDTQYF
TRBV27 | CASERNTGSYNEQFF
TRBV24-1 | CATSDSYGPGEKLFF
TRBV21-1 | CASTQREGGAGSPLHF
TRBV5-1 | CAPERGTGELFF
TRBV5-1 | CASSQEWASWRDTQYF
TRBV7-9 | CASSLGAGHGYTF
TRBV12-3/TRBV12-4 | CASSFPANEQFF
TRBV5-1 | CASSWGELAGGSYEQYF
TRBV7-9 | CASSLVMVRETQYF
TRBV11-3 | CASSFSGSGNEQFF
TRBV7-9 | CASSPSANEKLFF
TRBV20-1 | CSASGTGGYEQYF
TRBV24-1 | CATSDTLGQGYEQFF
TRBV11-3 | CASSSRGDYQETQYF
TRBV2 | CASNKDGISNQPQHF
TRBV7-8 | CASSLLAGVEGANVLTF
TRBV7-9 | CASSLTDRKQETQYF
TRBV7-2 | CASSSRTQPMNTEAFF
TRBV20-1 | CSAREPGSYEQYF
TRBV7-2 | CASSWTRDPKDTQYF
TRBV11-2 | CASSLRLAGVIEQFF